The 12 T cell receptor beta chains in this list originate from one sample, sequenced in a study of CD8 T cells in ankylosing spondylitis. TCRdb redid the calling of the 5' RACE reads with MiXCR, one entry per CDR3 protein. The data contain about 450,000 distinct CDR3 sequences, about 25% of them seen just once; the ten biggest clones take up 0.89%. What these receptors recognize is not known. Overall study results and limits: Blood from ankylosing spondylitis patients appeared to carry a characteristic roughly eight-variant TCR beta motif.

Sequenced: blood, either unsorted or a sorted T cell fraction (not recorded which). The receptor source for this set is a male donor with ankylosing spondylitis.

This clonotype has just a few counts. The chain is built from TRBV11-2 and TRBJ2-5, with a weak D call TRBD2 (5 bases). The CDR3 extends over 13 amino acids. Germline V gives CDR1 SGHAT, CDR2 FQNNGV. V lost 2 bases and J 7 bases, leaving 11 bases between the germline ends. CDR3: CASSLPGVGTQYF. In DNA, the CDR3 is TGTGCCAGCAGCTTACCCGGGGTTGGGACCCAGTACTTC.

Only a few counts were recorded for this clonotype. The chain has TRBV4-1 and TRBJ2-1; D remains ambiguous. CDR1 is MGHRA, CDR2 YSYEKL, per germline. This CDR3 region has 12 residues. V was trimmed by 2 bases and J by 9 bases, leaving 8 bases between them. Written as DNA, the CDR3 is TGCGCCAGCAGCCAAACCCTCGGTGAGCAGTTCTTC. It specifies CASSQTLGEQFF.

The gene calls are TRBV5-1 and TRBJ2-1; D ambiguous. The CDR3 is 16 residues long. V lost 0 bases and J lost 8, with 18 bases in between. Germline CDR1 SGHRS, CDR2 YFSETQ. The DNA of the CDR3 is TGCGCCAGCAGCTTGGGGTCGTTTGGAGTAGCCGATGAGCAGTTCTTC. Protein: CASSLGSFGVADEQFF.

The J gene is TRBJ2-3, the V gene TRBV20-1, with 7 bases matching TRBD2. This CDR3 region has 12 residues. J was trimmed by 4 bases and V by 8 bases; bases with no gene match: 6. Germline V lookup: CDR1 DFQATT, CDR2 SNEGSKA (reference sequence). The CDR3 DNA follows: TGCAGTTGCGGGAGTGGTCCAGATACGCAGTATTTT. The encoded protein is CSCGSGPDTQYF.

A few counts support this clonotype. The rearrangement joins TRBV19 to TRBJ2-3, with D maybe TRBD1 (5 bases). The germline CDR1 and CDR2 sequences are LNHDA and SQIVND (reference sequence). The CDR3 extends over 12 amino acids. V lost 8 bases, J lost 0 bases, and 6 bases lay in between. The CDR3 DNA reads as TGTGCCAGTCAGGGAAGCACAGATACGCAGTATTTT. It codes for CASQGSTDTQYF.

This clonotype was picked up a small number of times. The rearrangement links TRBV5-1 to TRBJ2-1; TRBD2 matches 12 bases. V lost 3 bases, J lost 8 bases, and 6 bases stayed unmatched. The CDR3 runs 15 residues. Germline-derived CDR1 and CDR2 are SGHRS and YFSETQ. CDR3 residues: CASSYSSGRADEQFF. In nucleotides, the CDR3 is TGCGCCAGCAGCTACTCTAGCGGGAGGGCCGATGAGCAGTTCTTC.

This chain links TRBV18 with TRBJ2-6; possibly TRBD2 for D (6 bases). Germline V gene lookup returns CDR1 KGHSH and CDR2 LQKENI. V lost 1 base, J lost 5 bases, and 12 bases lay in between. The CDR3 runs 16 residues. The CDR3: CASSPQEGPWANVLTF. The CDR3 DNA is TGTGCCAGCTCACCACAGGAGGGGCCTTGGGCCAACGTCCTGACTTTC.

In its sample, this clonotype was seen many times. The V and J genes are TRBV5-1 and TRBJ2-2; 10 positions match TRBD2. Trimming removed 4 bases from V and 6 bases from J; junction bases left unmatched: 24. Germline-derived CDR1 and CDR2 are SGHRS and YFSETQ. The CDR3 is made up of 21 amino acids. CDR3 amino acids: CASSEKRWLAGVTVSAGELFF. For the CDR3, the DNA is TGCGCCAGCAGCGAAAAAAGGTGGCTAGCGGGAGTTACCGTTAGTGCCGGGGAGCTGTTTTTT.

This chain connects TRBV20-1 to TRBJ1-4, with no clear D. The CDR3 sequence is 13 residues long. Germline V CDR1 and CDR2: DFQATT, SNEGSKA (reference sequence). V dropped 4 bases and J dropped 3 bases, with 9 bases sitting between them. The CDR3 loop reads CSATPPPNEKLFF. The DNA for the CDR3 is TGCAGTGCTACGCCCCCCCCTAATGAAAAACTGTTTTTT.

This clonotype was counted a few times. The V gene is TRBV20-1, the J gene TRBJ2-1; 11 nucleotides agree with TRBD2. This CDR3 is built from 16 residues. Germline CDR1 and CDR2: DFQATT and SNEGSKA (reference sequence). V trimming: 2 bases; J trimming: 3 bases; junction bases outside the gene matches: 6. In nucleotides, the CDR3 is TGCAGTGCTAGACAGACTAGCGGGATCGGCTACAATGAGCAGTTCTTC. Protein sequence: CSARQTSGIGYNEQFF.

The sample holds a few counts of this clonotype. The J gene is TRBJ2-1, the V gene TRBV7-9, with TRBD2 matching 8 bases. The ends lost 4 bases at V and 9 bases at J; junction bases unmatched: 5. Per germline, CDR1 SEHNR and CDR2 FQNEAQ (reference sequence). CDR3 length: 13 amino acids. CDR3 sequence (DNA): TGTGCCAGCAGCTCGGGAGGGGGAGTTGAGCAGTTCTTC. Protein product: CASSSGGGVEQFF. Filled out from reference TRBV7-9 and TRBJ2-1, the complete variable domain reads DTGVSQNPRHKITKRGQNVTFRCDPISEHNRLYWYRQTLGQGPEFLTYFQNEAQLEKSRLLSDRFSAERPKGSFSTLEIQRTEQGDSAMYLCASSSGGGVEQFFGPGTRLTVL.

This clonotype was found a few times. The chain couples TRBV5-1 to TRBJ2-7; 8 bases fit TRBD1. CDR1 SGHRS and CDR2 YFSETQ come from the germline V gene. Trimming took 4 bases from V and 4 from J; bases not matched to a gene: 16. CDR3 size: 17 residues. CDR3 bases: TGCGCCAGCAGCCCCGGGACAGGCTTAAGGAGCGGGTACGAGCAGTACTTC. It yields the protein CASSPGTGLRSGYEQYF. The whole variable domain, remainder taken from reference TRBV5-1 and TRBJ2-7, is KAGVTQTPRYLIKTRGQQVTLSCSPISGHRSVSWYQQTPGQGLQFLFEYFSETQRNKGNFPGRFSGRQFSNSRSEMNVSTLELGDSALYLCASSPGTGLRSGYEQYFGPGTRLTVT.